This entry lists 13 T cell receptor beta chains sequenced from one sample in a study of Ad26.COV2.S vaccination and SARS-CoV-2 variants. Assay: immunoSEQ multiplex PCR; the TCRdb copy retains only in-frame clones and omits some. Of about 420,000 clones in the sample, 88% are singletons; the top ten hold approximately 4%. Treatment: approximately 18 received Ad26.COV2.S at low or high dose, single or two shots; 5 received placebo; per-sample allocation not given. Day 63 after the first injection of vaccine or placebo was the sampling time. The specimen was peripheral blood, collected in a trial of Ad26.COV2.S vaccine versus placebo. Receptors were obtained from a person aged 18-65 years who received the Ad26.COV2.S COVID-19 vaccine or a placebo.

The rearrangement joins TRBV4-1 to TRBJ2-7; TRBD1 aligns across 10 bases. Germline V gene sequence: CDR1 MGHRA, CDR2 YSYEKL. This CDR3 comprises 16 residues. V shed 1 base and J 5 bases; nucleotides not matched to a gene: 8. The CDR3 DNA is TGCGCCAGCAGCCAAGGAGCGGGACAGGGGATCGACGAGCAGTACTTC. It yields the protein CASSQGAGQGIDEQYF.

CDR3 protein: CASSQDDPGPRPPYEQYF. The CDR3 nucleotides are TGCGCCAGCAGCCAAGATGATCCGGGGCCAAGGCCGCCCTACGAGCAGTACTTC. The rearrangement links TRBV4-1 to TRBJ2-7, with D possibly being TRBD1 or TRBD2 (5 bases each). The germline V gene has CDR1 MGHRA and CDR2 YSYEKL. This CDR3 contains 18 residues. V was pared by 0 bases and J by 2 bases, with 20 bases between.

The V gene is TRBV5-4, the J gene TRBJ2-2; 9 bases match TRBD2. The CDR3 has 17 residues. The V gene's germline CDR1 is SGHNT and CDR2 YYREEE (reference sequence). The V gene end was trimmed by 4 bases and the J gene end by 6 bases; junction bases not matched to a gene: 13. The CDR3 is CASSEPRSRGGPGELFF. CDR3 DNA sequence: TGTGCCAGCAGCGAACCGCGGTCGCGGGGGGGCCCCGGGGAGCTGTTTTTT. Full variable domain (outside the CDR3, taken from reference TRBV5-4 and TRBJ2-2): ETGVTQSPTHLIKTRGQQVTLRCSSQSGHNTVSWYQQALGQGPQFIFQYYREEENGRGNFPPRFSGLQFPNYSSELNVNALELDDSALYLCASSEPRSRGGPGELFFGEGSRLTVL.

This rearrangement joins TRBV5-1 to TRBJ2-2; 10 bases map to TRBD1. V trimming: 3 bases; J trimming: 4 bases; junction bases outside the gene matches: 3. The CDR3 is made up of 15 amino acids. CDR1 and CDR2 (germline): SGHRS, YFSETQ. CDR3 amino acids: CASSSGTGVTGELFF. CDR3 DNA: TGCGCCAGCAGCTCCGGGACAGGGGTCACCGGGGAGCTGTTTTTT.

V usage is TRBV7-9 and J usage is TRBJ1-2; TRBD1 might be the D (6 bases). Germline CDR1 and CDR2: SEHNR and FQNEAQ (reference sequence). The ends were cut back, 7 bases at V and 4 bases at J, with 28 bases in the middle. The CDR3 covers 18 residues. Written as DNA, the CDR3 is TGTGCCAGCATTGGAGGTGGGGGGCATTTTAGGCCTGGCTATGGCTACACCTTC. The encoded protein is CASIGGGGHFRPGYGYTF.

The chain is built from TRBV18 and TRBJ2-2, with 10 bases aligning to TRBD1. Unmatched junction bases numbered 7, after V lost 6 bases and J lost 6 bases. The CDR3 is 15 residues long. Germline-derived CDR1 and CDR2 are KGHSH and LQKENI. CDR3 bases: TGTGCCAGCTCGCAAAGACAGGGGGCGTCCGGGGAGCTGTTTTTT. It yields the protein CASSQRQGASGELFF.

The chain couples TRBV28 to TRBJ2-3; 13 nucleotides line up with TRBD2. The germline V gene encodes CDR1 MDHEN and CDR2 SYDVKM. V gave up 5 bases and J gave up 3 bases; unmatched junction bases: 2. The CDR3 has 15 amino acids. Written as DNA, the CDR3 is TGTGCCAGCAGTGAGACTAGCGGGGGGACAGATACGCAGTATTTT. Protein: CASSETSGGTDTQYF.

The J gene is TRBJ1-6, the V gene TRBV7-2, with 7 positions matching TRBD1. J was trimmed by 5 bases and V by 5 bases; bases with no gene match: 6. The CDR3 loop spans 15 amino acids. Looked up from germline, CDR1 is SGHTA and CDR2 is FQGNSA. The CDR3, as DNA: TGTGCCAGCAGCGGGGGCGGGACAGATAATTCACCCCTCCACTTT. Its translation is CASSGGGTDNSPLHF. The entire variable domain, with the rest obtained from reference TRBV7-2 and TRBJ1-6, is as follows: GAGVSQSPSNKVTEKGKDVELRCDPISGHTALYWYRQSLGQGLEFLIYFQGNSAPDKSGLPSDRFSAERTGGSVSTLTIQRTQQEDSAVYLCASSGGGTDNSPLHFGNGTRLTVT.

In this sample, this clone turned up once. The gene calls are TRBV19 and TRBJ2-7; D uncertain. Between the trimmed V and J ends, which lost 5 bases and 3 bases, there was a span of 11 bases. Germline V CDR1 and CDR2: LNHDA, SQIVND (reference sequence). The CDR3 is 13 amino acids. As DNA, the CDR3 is TGTGCCAGTAGTGTGGGGTCCGGCTACGAGCAGTACTTC. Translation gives CASSVGSGYEQYF.

CDR3 in DNA: TGTGCCAGCAGCCAAGAACCCCTTGGACAGGTTAATTCACCCCTCCACTTT. Translation gives CASSQEPLGQVNSPLHF. The gene calls are TRBV4-2 and TRBJ1-6; the match to TRBD1 covers 7 bases. The V gene end was trimmed by 0 bases and the J gene end by 6 bases; junction bases not matched to a gene: 8. This CDR3 has 17 amino acids. Germline assignment: CDR1 LGHNA and CDR2 YNFKEQ.

The CDR3 sequence: CASNNGRAQTQYF. The CDR3 coding sequence is TGTGCCAGCAATAATGGCAGGGCGCAGACCCAGTACTTC. V gene TRBV12-3 or TRBV12-4 combines with J gene TRBJ2-5, with D maybe TRBD1 (5 bases). The germline V and J ends were trimmed by 7 bases and 6 bases, with 15 bases remaining between them. This CDR3 contains 13 residues.

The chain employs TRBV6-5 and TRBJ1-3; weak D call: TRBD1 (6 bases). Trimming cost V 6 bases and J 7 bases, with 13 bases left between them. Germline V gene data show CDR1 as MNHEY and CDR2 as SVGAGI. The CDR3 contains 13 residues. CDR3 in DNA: TGTGCCAGCAGCCTCTCGGGGGGCAACACCATATATTTT. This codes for CASSLSGGNTIYF.

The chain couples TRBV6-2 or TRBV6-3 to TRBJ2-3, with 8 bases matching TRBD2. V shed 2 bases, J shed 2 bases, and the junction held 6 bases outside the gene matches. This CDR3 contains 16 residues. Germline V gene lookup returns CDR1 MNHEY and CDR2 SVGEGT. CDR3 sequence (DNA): TGTGCCAGCAGTTACGCTCTAGCGGGCCTCACAGATACGCAGTATTTT. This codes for CASSYALAGLTDTQYF.